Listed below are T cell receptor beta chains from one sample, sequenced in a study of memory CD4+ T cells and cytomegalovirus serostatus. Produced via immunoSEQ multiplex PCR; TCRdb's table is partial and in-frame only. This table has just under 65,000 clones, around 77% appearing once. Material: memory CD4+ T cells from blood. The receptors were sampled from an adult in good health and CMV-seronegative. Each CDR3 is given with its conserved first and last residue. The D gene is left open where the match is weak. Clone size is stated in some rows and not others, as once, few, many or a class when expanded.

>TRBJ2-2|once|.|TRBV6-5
CASSYAANTGELFF
TGTGCCAGCAGTTACGCAGCGAACACCGGGGAGCTGTTTTTT
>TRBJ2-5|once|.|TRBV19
CASSIRGGVGTQYF
TGTGCCAGTAGTATAAGGGGCGGCGTCGGGACCCAGTACTTC
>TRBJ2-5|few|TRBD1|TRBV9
CASSVEYGTGGEETQYF
TGTGCCAGCAGCGTAGAGTATGGGACAGGGGGCGAAGAGACCCAGTACTTC
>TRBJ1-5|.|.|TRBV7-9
CASSLMTDNQPQHF
TGTGCCAGCAGCTTGATGACAGACAATCAGCCCCAGCATTTT
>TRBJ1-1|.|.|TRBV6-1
CASTGNTEAFF
TGTGCCAGCACTGGGAACACTGAAGCTTTCTTT
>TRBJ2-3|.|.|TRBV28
CASGSDTQYF
TGTGCCAGCGGGTCAGATACGCAGTATTTT
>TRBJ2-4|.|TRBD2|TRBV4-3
CASSQGGTSADIQYF
TGCGCCAGCAGCCAAGGAGGTACTAGCGCGGACATTCAGTACTTC
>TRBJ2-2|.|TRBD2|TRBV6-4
CASSFGTSTGELFF
TGTGCCAGCAGTTTCGGGACTAGCACCGGGGAGCTGTTTTTT
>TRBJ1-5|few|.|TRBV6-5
CASSYSKAQPQHF
TGTGCCAGCAGTTACTCGAAAGCCCAGCCCCAGCATTTT
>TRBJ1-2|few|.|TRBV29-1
CSVLTFGGAGWVGYTF
TGCAGCGTCCTCACCTTTGGGGGGGCAGGGTGGGTTGGCTACACCTTC
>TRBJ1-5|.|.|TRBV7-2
CASSPDRFQPQHF
TGTGCCAGCAGCCCTGACAGATTTCAGCCCCAGCATTTT
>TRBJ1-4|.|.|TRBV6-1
CASSGTASTTNEKLFF
TGTGCCAGCAGTGGGACAGCTTCTACAACTAATGAAAAACTGTTTTTT
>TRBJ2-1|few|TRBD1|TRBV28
CASRGQGGNYNEQFF
TGTGCCAGCAGAGGACAGGGGGGCAACTACAATGAGCAGTTCTTC
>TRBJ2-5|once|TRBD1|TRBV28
CASTRGGTGRQTQYF
TGTGCCAGCACCCGTGGAGGGACAGGGCGGCAGACCCAGTACTTC
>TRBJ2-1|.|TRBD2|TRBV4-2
CASSPYSGGVGGEQFF
TGTGCCAGCAGTCCCTATAGCGGGGGTGTGGGTGGGGAGCAGTTCTTC
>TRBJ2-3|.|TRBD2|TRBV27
CASSLKRRESGDTQYF
TGTGCCAGCAGTTTAAAAAGGCGGGAGTCGGGAGATACGCAGTATTTT
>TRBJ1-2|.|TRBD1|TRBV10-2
CASSEQVGTGVYGYTF
TGCGCCAGCAGTGAGCAGGTCGGGACAGGAGTGTATGGCTACACCTTC
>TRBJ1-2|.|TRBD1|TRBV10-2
CASRASDRARGGYTF
TGCGCCAGCAGAGCATCCGACAGGGCCAGGGGTGGCTACACCTTC
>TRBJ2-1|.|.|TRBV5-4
CASSLFSITIYNEQFF
TGTGCCAGCAGCTTGTTCAGTATTACCATTTACAATGAGCAGTTCTTC
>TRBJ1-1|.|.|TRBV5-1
CASSSQQGVSEAFF
TGCGCCAGCAGCTCACAACAGGGAGTATCTGAAGCTTTCTTT
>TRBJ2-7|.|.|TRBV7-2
CASSLGKSAYEQYF
TGTGCCAGCAGCTTAGGAAAATCCGCCTACGAGCAGTACTTC
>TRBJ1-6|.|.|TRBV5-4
CASSAKKQGRNSPLHF
TGTGCCAGCAGCGCTAAAAAACAGGGTAGAAATTCACCCCTCCACTTT
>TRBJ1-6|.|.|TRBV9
CASSPGPYNSPLHF
TGTGCCAGCAGCCCGGGACCCTATAATTCACCCCTCCACTTT
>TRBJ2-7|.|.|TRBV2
CASSGWYPDFSSYEQYF
TGTGCCAGCAGTGGATGGTACCCCGACTTTTCTTCCTACGAGCAGTACTTC
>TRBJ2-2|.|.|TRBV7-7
CASSGPTTTGELFF
TGTGCTAGCAGCGGGCCCACGACTACCGGGGAGCTGTTTTTT
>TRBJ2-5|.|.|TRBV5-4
CASSWGVVSPTETQYF
TGTGCCAGCAGCTGGGGGGTAGTGAGCCCCACAGAGACCCAGTACTTC
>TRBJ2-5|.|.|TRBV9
CASSVVGTGTQYF
TGTGCCAGCAGCGTAGTTGGAACCGGGACCCAGTACTTC
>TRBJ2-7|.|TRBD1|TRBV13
CASSLWGTGATYEQYF
TGTGCCAGCAGCTTATGGGGGACAGGGGCCACCTACGAGCAGTACTTC
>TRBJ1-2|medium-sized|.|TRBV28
CASSLGRQATHTF
TGTGCCAGCAGTTTAGGGAGACAGGCCACGCACACCTTC
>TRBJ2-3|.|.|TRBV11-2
CASSLGGPGGGTQYF
TGTGCCAGCAGCTTAGGAGGGCCGGGTGGGGGTACGCAGTATTTT
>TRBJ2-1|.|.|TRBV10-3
CAISERGGTDSNEQFF
TGTGCCATCAGTGAGAGAGGTGGGACCGACAGCAATGAGCAGTTCTTC
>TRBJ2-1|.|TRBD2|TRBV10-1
CASSRTSGSSYNEQFF
TGCGCCAGCAGCCGGACTAGCGGGAGTTCATACAATGAGCAGTTCTTC
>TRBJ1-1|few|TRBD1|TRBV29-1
CSVVGRGQGPNTEAFF
TGCAGCGTTGTAGGTAGAGGACAGGGGCCGAACACTGAAGCTTTCTTT
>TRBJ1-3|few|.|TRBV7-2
CASSFSGNTIYF
TGTGCCAGCAGCTTTTCTGGAAACACCATATATTTT
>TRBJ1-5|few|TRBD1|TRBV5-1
CASSPGQENQPQHF
TGCGCCAGCAGCCCGGGACAGGAAAATCAGCCCCAGCATTTT
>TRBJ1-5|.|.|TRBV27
CASSPGTKGQPQHF
TGTGCCAGCAGTCCCGGGACGAAAGGTCAGCCCCAGCATTTT
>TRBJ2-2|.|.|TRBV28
CASRTLGRARNTGELFF
TGTGCCAGCAGGACCCTGGGGCGGGCACGGAACACCGGGGAGCTGTTTTTT
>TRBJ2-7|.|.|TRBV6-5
CASRWNRVTYEQYF
TGTGCCAGCAGGTGGAACAGGGTAACGTACGAGCAGTACTTC
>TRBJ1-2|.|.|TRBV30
CAWSPGSPYGYTF
TGTGCCTGGAGCCCAGGATCGCCCTATGGCTACACCTTC
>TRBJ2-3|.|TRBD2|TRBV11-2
CASSSRELGDTQYF
TGTGCCAGCAGCTCGCGGGAGTTGGGAGATACGCAGTATTTT
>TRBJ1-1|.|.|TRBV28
CASSLYESNTEAFF
TGTGCCAGCAGTTTATACGAGAGCAACACTGAAGCTTTCTTT
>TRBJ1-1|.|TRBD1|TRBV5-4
CASSYGQGQTEAFF
TGTGCCAGCAGCTACGGACAGGGTCAGACTGAAGCTTTCTTT
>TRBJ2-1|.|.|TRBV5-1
CASSFRGLYEQFF
TGCGCCAGCAGCTTTAGGGGGTTGTATGAGCAGTTCTTC
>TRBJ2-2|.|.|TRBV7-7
CASSPTVTGELFF
TGTGCTAGCAGCCCCACAGTTACCGGGGAGCTGTTTTTT
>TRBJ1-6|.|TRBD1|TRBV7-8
CASRAGQGEVSSPLHF
TGTGCCAGCAGGGCAGGACAGGGTGAAGTATCTTCACCCCTCCACTTT
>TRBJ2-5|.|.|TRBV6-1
CASRAAMQETQYF
TGTGCCAGCAGAGCCGCAATGCAAGAGACCCAGTACTTC
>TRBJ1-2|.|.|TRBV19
CASRPVQRLEIGYTF
TGTGCCAGTAGGCCAGTACAGCGGTTGGAAATTGGCTACACCTTC
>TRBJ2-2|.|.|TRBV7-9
CASSSDTGELFF
TGTGCCAGCAGCTCCGACACCGGGGAGCTGTTTTTT
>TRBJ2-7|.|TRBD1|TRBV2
CASTQGVVTYEQYF
TGTGCCAGCACTCAGGGGGTAGTAACCTACGAGCAGTACTTC
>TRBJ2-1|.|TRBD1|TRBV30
CAWTRQGKGEQFF
TGTGCCTGGACCCGACAGGGGAAGGGTGAGCAGTTCTTC
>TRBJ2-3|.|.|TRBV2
CATQTSNTDTQYF
TGTGCCACCCAGACTAGTAACACAGATACGCAGTATTTT
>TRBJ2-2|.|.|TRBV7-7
CASSLVGAANTGELFF
TGTGCTAGCAGCTTAGTCGGTGCCGCGAACACCGGGGAGCTGTTTTTT
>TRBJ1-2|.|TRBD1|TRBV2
CASSGQGADGYTF
TGTGCCAGCTCGGGACAGGGGGCGGATGGCTACACCTTC
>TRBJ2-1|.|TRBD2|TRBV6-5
CASSYSMSGTNEQFF
TGTGCCAGCAGTTACTCGATGAGCGGGACGAATGAGCAGTTCTTC
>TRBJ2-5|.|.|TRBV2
CASLRDGQETQYF
TGTGCCAGCCTCCGGGACGGACAAGAGACCCAGTACTTC
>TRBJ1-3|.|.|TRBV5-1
CASSLDGGVGSGNTIYF
TGCGCCAGCAGCTTGGATGGGGGAGTAGGCTCTGGAAACACCATATATTTT
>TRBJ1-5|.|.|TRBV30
CAWSVSVGTANQPQHF
TGTGCCTGGAGTGTTTCCGTCGGGACCGCGAATCAGCCCCAGCATTTT